This record looks at one T cell receptor beta chain sequence and its context. The record originates from a study of blood T cell repertoires in COVID-19. In the study overall: Whether acute or convalescent, the COVID-19 samples came from the United States, Italy and Spain. Sources were T cells, B-cell-depleted T cells, or PBMCs; the material itself was cDNA or gDNA.

The V gene end was trimmed by 3 bases and the J gene end by 0 bases; junction bases not matched to a gene: 10. Germline V CDR1 and CDR2: MNHEY, SMNVEV (reference sequence). This CDR3 spans 19 amino acids. As processed by the authors: Amplification with reference gene primers provided the estimates of nucleated cell counts. Generated by immunoSEQ multiplex PCR, the TCRdb table keeps only in-frame clones and is missing some. V and J calls and clone size are those listed in that table; D and trimming were worked out from the DNA. The table includes approximately 170,000 clones, about 86% detected once. The source material was peripheral blood. The source of this sequence is a man aged 65 to 85 with active or convalescent COVID-19. The V call is TRBV27, the J call TRBJ2-1, with 11 bases fitting TRBD2. CDR3 sequence (DNA): TGTGCCAGCAGTTTGCGGACTAGCGGGCCCTTCATCTCCTACAATGAGCAGTTCTTC. It specifies CASSLRTSGPFISYNEQFF.